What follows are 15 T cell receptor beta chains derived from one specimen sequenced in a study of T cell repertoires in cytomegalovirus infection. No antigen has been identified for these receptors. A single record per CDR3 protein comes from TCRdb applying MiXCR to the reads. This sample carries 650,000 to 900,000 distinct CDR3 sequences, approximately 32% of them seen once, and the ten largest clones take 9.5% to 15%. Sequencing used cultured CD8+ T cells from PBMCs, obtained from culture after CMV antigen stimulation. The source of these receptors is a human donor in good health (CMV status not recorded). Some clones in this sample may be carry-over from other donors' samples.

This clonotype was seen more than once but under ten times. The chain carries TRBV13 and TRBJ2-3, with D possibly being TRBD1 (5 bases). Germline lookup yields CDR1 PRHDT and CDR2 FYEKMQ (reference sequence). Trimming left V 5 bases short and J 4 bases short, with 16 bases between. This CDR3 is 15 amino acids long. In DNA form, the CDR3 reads TGTGCCAGCAGCCCCTTCTCGACAGAATCAGATACGCAGTATTTT. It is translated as CASSPFSTESDTQYF.

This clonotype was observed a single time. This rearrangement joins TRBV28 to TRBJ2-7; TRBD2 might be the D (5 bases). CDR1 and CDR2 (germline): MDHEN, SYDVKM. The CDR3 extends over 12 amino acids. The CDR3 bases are TGTGTCAGCAGTTCCGGGATCTACGAGCAGTACGTC. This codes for CVSSSGIYEQYV.

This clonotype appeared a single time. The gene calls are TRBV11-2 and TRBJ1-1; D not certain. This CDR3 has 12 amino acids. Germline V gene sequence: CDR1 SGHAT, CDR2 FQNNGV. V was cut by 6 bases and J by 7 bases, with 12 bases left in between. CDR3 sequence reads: CASRATSGEAFF. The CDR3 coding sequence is TGTGCCAGCAGGGCCACTTCGGGTGAAGCTTTCTTT.

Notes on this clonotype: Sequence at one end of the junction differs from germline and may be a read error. This chain's CDR3 is CTSSMGVAPEKLFF. As DNA, the CDR3 is TGTACCAGTAGTATGGGGGTCGCTCCCGAAAAACTGTTTTTT. The rearrangement uses TRBV19 and TRBJ1-4, with D maybe TRBD1 (5 bases). Germline V gene sequence: CDR1 LNHDA, CDR2 SQIVND (reference sequence). The CDR3 has 14 amino acids.

The CDR3 loop reads CASRDGHLYRETQYF. In DNA, the CDR3 is TGTGCCAGCAGAGACGGGCACCTGTACCGAGAGACCCAGTACTTC. J is TRBJ2-5 and V is TRBV6-1, with no clear D. The germline V gene has CDR1 MNHNS and CDR2 SASEGT. The CDR3 runs 15 residues. The V gene lost 6 bases and the J gene lost 4 bases, with 18 bases spanning the gap.

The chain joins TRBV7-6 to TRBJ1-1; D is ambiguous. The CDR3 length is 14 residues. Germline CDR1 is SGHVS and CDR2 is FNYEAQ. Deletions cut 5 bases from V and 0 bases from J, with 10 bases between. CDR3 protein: CASSIVVMNTEAFF. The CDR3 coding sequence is TGTGCCAGCAGCATAGTGGTCATGAACACTGAAGCTTTCTTT.

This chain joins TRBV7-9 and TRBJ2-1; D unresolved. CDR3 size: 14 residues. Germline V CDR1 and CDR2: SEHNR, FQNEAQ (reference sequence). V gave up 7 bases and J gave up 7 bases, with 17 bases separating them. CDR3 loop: CASTPGMGLNEQFF. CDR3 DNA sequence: TGTGCCAGCACCCCCGGTATGGGCTTAAATGAGCAGTTCTTC.

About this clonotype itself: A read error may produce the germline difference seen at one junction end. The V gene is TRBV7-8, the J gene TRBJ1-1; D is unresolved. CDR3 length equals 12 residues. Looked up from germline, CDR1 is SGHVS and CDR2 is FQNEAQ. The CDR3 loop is CANSPPETEAFF. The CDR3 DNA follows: TGTGCCAACAGCCCCCCAGAGACTGAAGCTTTCTTT.

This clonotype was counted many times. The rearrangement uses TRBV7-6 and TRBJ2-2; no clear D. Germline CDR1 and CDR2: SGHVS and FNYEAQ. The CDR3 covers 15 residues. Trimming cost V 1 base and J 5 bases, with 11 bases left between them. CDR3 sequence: CASSLGGASTGELFF. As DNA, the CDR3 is TGTGCCAGCAGCTTAGGAGGCGCGAGTACCGGGGAGCTGTTTTTT.

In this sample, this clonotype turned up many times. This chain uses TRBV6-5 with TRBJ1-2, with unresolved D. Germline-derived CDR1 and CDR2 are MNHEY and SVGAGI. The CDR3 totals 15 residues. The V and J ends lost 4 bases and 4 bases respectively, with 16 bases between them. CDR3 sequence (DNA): TGTGCCAGCAGTTCCCCCGGGAGCAGGACCTATGGCTACACCTTC. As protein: CASSSPGSRTYGYTF.

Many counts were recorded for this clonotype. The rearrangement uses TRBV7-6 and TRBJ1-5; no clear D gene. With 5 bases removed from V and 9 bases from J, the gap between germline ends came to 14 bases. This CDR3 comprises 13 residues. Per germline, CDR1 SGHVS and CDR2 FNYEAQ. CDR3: CASSPGRGVPQHF. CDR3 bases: TGTGCCAGCAGCCCAGGTCGCGGGGTGCCCCAGCATTTT.

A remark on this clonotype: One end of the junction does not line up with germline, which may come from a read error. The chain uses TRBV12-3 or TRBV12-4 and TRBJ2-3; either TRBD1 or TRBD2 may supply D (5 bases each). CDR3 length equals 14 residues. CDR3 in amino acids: CASNLVGDTDTQYF. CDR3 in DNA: TGTGCCAGCAATTTAGTGGGGGACACAGATACGCAGTATTTT.

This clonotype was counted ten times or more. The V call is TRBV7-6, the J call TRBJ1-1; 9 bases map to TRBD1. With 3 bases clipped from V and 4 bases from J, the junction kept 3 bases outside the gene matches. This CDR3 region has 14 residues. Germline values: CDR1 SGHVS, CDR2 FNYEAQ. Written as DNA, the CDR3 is TGTGCCAGCAGCTTGGACAGGGGAGGCACTGAAGCTTTCTTT. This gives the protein CASSLDRGGTEAFF.

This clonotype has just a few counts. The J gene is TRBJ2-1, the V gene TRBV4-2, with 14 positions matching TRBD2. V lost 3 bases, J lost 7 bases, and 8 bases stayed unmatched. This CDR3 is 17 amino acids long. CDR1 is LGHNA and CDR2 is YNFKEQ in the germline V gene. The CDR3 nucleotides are TGTGCCAGCAGCCAGGAGGCCGGACTAGCGGGGGGAAATGAGCAGTTCTTC. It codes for CASSQEAGLAGGNEQFF.

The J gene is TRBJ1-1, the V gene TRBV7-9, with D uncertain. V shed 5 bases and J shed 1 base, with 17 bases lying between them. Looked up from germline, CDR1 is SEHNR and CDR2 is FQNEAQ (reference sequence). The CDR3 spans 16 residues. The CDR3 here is CASSLQYGRTNTEAFF. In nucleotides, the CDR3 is TGTGCCAGCAGCCTGCAGTATGGCAGGACGAACACTGAAGCTTTCTTT.